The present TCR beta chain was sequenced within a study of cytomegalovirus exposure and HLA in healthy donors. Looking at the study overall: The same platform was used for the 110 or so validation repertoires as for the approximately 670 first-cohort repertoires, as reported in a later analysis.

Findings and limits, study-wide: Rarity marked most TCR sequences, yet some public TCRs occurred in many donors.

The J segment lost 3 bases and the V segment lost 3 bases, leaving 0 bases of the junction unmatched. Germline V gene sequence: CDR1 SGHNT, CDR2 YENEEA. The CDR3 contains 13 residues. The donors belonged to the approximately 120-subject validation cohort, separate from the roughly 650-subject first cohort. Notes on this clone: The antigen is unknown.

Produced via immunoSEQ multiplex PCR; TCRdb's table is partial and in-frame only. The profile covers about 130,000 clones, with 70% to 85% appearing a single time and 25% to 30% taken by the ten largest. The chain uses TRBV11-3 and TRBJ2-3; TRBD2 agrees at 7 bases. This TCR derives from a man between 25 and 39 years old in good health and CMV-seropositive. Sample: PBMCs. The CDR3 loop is CASSFGGTDTQYF. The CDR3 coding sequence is TGTGCCAGCAGCTTCGGGGGGACAGATACGCAGTATTTT.